One and the same sample provided the 25 T cell receptor beta chains below, sequenced in a study of metastatic and nonmetastatic thyroid tumors (dated by TCRdb to the early 2020s). Library preparation employed PCR. This sample was sequenced with an Illumina HiSeq 4000. Using fastp trimming at Q25 and MiXCR clonotype assembly, TCRdb reanalyzed the public sequencing data and kept in-frame beta chains. The sample yields 45,000 to 50,000 clones; roughly a fifth were counted once. In total, the top ten clones hold roughly 3.8% of the sample. Before undergoing thyroid surgery, none of the patients had been given any kind of treatment. Sample: blood. The receptor source for this set is a male donor with papillary thyroid cancer or a benign thyroid nodule (not recorded which). Some clones in this sample may be carry-over from other donors' samples.

This clone was detected only a few times. The chain combines TRBV25-1 with TRBJ2-7; 12 bases fit TRBD1. The germline V gene encodes CDR1 MGHDK and CDR2 SYGVNS. V lost 6 bases, J lost 5 bases, and 8 bases stayed unmatched. The CDR3 has 15 amino acids. CDR3 bases: TGTGCCAGCAGGGGACAGGGGGCTTATCGGGACGAGCAGTACTTC. Its protein is CASRGQGAYRDEQYF.

CDR3 in amino acids: CASSVTWSLMNTEAFF. CDR3 DNA sequence: TGTGCCAGCAGCGTAACATGGTCCCTAATGAACACTGAAGCTTTCTTT. The chain has TRBV9 and TRBJ1-1; unclear D gene. From germline, CDR1 is SGDLS and CDR2 YYNGEE. The CDR3 loop spans 16 amino acids. V was clipped by 1 base and J by 0 bases, with 13 bases between them.

The chain couples TRBV6-1 to TRBJ2-1; D ambiguous. Germline values: CDR1 MNHNS, CDR2 SASEGT. Between the trimmed V and J ends, which lost 7 bases and 9 bases, there was a span of 13 bases. CDR3 length: 12 amino acids. CDR3 sequence reads: CASISRYGEQFF. CDR3 DNA: TGTGCCAGCATTTCGAGATACGGTGAGCAGTTCTTC.

This clone occurred many times. The chain uses TRBV11-2 and TRBJ2-1; D may match TRBD1 or TRBD2 (5 bases each). The V and J ends lost 6 bases and 8 bases respectively, with 20 bases between them. The germline V gene has CDR1 SGHAT and CDR2 FQNNGV. The CDR3 has 15 residues. The CDR3 spells CASSNYGTPGDEQFF. The CDR3 bases are TGTGCCAGCAGTAACTACGGGACCCCGGGCGATGAGCAGTTCTTC.

The chain is built from TRBV7-8 and TRBJ1-1; a weak D match, TRBD1 (5 bases). V was trimmed by 2 bases and J by 1 base, leaving 8 bases between them. CDR1 and CDR2 (germline): SGHVS, FQNEAQ. The CDR3 totals 14 residues. The CDR3 here is CASSLNRGNTEAFF. The CDR3 DNA is TGTGCCAGCAGCTTAAATAGGGGGAACACTGAAGCTTTCTTT.

This clone was seen a few times. The chain employs TRBV6-1 and TRBJ1-2; D is undetermined. Trimming cost V 2 bases and J 3 bases, with 13 bases left between them. CDR1 is MNHNS and CDR2 is SASEGT in the germline V gene. This CDR3 has 15 residues. The chain's CDR3 is CASSEYEGTDYGYTF. The DNA for the CDR3 is TGTGCCAGCAGTGAATACGAGGGAACCGACTATGGCTACACCTTC.

The chain is built from TRBV11-1 and TRBJ1-1, with TRBD1 matching over 9 bases. Per germline, CDR1 SGHAT and CDR2 FQDESV (reference sequence). This CDR3 is built from 19 residues. After removal of 1 base from V and 1 base from J, the junction contained 13 bases not matched to a gene. CDR3 sequence: CASSLGVVQGAGRNTEAFF. In DNA, the CDR3 is TGTGCCAGCAGCTTAGGGGTGGTACAGGGGGCTGGGCGGAACACTGAAGCTTTCTTT. Using reference TRBV11-1 and TRBJ1-1 for the parts outside the CDR3, the full variable domain is EAEVAQSPRYKITEKSQAVAFWCDPISGHATLYWYRQILGQGPELLVQFQDESVVDDSQLPKDRFSAERLKGVDSTLKIQPAELGDSAMYLCASSLGVVQGAGRNTEAFFGQGTRLTVV.

The table lists this clone with many counts. This chain joins TRBV5-1 and TRBJ1-2, with TRBD1 matching 9 bases. Trimming at V came to 4 bases and at J to 0 bases, leaving 10 bases not matched to a gene. The CDR3 totals 17 residues. From germline, CDR1 is SGHRS and CDR2 YFSETQ. This CDR3 is CASSPRGTGRSNYGYTF. The CDR3, as DNA: TGCGCCAGCAGCCCGCGGGGGACAGGGAGATCTAACTATGGCTACACCTTC.

At least ten counts were recorded for this clone. J is TRBJ2-2 and V is TRBV7-6; TRBD1 matches at 7 bases. Germline CDR1 reads SGHVS; CDR2 reads FNYEAQ. Trimming took 5 bases from V and 2 from J; bases not matched to a gene: 2. This CDR3 comprises 14 residues. In nucleotides, the CDR3 is TGTGCCAGCAGCCGGGACAGTAACACCGGGGAGCTGTTTTTT. It translates to CASSRDSNTGELFF.

This clone was counted only a few times. The chain is built from TRBV2 and TRBJ2-7; D gene ambiguous. V was shortened by 6 bases and J by 6 bases, with 12 bases between the two germline ends. CDR1 is SNHLY, CDR2 FYNNEI, per germline. The CDR3 contains 12 residues. This CDR3 reads CASRTPWGEQYF. CDR3 DNA sequence: TGTGCCAGCAGGACCCCCTGGGGCGAGCAGTACTTC.

Ten or more counts support this clone. This chain uses TRBV6-1 with TRBJ2-1, with D maybe TRBD1 (6 bases). Germline V gene sequence: CDR1 MNHNS, CDR2 SASEGT. There are 14 residues in the CDR3. V was trimmed by 1 base and J by 7 bases, leaving 11 bases between them. Written as DNA, the CDR3 is TGTGCCAGCAGTGAAGGGACAGAGGCTAATGAGCAGTTCTTC. Residues: CASSEGTEANEQFF.

Many counts were recorded for this clone. CDR3 DNA: TGTGCCAGCAGCCTCAGGGGGGCGGGGGCCGCGAACAATGAGCAGTTCTTC. Protein: CASSLRGAGAANNEQFF. The rearrangement joins TRBV7-3 to TRBJ2-1; D might be TRBD1 or TRBD2, each matching 7 bases. In germline, CDR1 is SGHTA, CDR2 FQGTGA. Trimming removed 5 bases from V and 5 bases from J, with 22 bases in between. CDR3 length equals 17 residues.

This clone has at least ten counts. The V and J genes are TRBV19 and TRBJ1-1; D unresolved. Germline values: CDR1 LNHDA, CDR2 SQIVND (reference sequence). The CDR3 consists of 14 residues. V was shortened by 2 bases and J by 3 bases, with 10 bases between the two germline ends. The CDR3 region has the DNA TGTGCCAGTAGTATAAAGATCGCCCACACTGAAGCTTTCTTT. As protein: CASSIKIAHTEAFF.

This clone was counted only a few times. Just one base apart from a much larger clone, this may be a read error. The chain couples TRBV6-5 to TRBJ1-6; weak D call: TRBD1 (5 bases). The V gene lost 2 bases and the J gene lost 14 bases, with 13 bases spanning the gap. The CDR3 has 13 amino acids. The germline V gene has CDR1 MNHEY and CDR2 SVGAGI. CDR3 protein: CASSYGDEYALHF. The DNA of the CDR3 is TGTGCCAGCAGTTACGGGGACGAGTATGCCCTCCACTTT.

This sequence joins TRBV18 and TRBJ2-3; no firm D call. The length of the CDR3 is 14 residues. Trimming took off 3 bases at V and 2 bases at J, with 9 bases between the two ends. CDR1 and CDR2 from the germline V gene are KGHSH and LQKENI. In nucleotides, the CDR3 is TGTGCCAGCTCACCGAACTTCCTCACAGATACGCAGTATTTT. Its translation: CASSPNFLTDTQYF.

This clone was seen ten or more times. This chain joins TRBV7-2 and TRBJ2-3; D ambiguous. This CDR3 is 15 amino acids long. Looked up from germline, CDR1 is SGHTA and CDR2 is FQGNSA. Trimming cost V 1 base and J 0 bases, with 8 bases left between them. The CDR3 spells CASSLEYLSTDTQYF. The CDR3 DNA is TGTGCCAGCAGCTTAGAATACCTTAGCACAGATACGCAGTATTTT.

This clone was recorded many times. V is TRBV3-1 and J is TRBJ1-5, with TRBD1 matching 7 bases. Germline V gives CDR1 LGHDT, CDR2 YNNKEL (reference sequence). The CDR3 length is 14 residues. J was trimmed by 6 bases and V by 1 base; bases with no gene match: 3. CDR3 amino acids: CASSQGQGGQPQHF. The CDR3, as DNA: TGTGCCAGCAGCCAAGGACAGGGCGGTCAGCCCCAGCATTTT.

The V gene is TRBV4-3, the J gene TRBJ1-3; D not certain. The CDR3 covers 15 residues. The ends were cut back, 0 bases at V and 2 bases at J, with 8 bases in the middle. Germline V gene sequence: CDR1 LGHNA, CDR2 YSLEER. The CDR3 here is CASSQDGVAGNTIYF. DNA for the CDR3: TGCGCCAGCAGCCAAGACGGGGTAGCTGGAAACACCATATATTTT.

This clone occurred many times. The chain employs TRBV6-1 and TRBJ1-5; possible D gene TRBD1, 5 bases. Per the germline V gene, CDR1 is MNHNS and CDR2 is SASEGT. The CDR3 is made up of 13 amino acids. V gave up 8 bases and J gave up 4 bases, with 12 bases separating them. The CDR3 DNA follows: TGTGCCAGCGGGGGACGGTTGAATCAGCCCCAGCATTTT. It is translated as CASGGRLNQPQHF.

This clone was counted at least ten times. The chain has TRBV6-6 and TRBJ2-7, with D perhaps TRBD1 or TRBD2 (5 bases each). The germline CDR1 and CDR2 sequences are MNHNY and SVGAGI (reference sequence). Trimming cost V 2 bases and J 2 bases, with 13 bases left between them. The CDR3 consists of 15 residues. The CDR3 protein is CASSYGTGTAYEQYF. The CDR3 DNA reads as TGTGCCAGCAGTTACGGAACCGGGACGGCCTACGAGCAGTACTTC.

This clone appeared many times. The chain couples TRBV4-2 to TRBJ2-3, with D unresolved. V lost 4 bases to trimming and J lost 0 bases, with 17 bases between them. CDR3 length: 17 amino acids. Germline V lookup: CDR1 LGHNA, CDR2 YNFKEQ. For the CDR3, the DNA is TGTGCCAGCAGCCCGATGGGTGCAGCGAGAAGCACAGATACGCAGTATTTT. It translates to CASSPMGAARSTDTQYF.

This clone has a count of ten or more. One end of the junction varies from germline; a read error may be responsible. The genes are TRBV12-3 or TRBV12-4 and TRBJ1-5, with 7 nucleotides matching TRBD1. This CDR3 has 14 residues. CDR3 in DNA: TGTGCCAGCAGTGGGACAGTTAGCAATCGGCCCCAGCATTTT. This gives the protein CASSGTVSNRPQHF.

The table lists this clone with many counts. V is TRBV9 and J is TRBJ1-4; no firm D call. Germline-derived CDR1 and CDR2 are SGDLS and YYNGEE. V was trimmed by 0 bases and J by 0 bases, leaving 12 bases between them. The CDR3 is 17 amino acids. The CDR3: CASSVGAMGTTNEKLFF. The CDR3 nucleotides read TGTGCCAGCAGCGTAGGGGCGATGGGCACAACTAATGAAAAACTGTTTTTT.

Ten or more counts support this clone. The chain couples TRBV28 to TRBJ1-1, with 8 nucleotides matching TRBD1. Germline CDR1 MDHEN, CDR2 SYDVKM. The CDR3 loop spans 15 amino acids. J gave up 1 base and V 6 bases, and 7 bases lay outside the gene matches. The CDR3 sequence: CASSPTQGANTEAFF. CDR3 coding DNA: TGTGCCAGCAGCCCTACCCAGGGGGCGAACACTGAAGCTTTCTTT.

In its sample, this clone was seen many times. CDR3 in DNA: TGTGCCAGCAGCCGCGACAGGGAATCCTACAATGAGCAGTTCTTC. This encodes CASSRDRESYNEQFF. This chain connects TRBV7-3 to TRBJ2-1, with 7 nucleotides matching TRBD1. The CDR3 extends over 15 amino acids. CDR1 is SGHTA and CDR2 is FQGTGA in the germline V gene. Losses at the gene ends were 5 bases for V and 1 base for J; bases not matched to a gene: 5.